The 5 T cell receptor beta chains in this list originate from one sample, sequenced in a study of Ad26.COV2.S vaccination and SARS-CoV-2 variants. Treatment given: 15 to 20 received Ad26.COV2.S at low or high dose, single or two shots; 5 received placebo; per-sample allocation not given. The samples were gathered on day 63 after the first injection of vaccine or placebo. TCRdb keeps only in-frame clones here, not all; method: immunoSEQ multiplex PCR. The top ten clones hold around 3.6% of a sample with 360,000 or so clones, about nine tenths of them seen once. Material: peripheral blood, obtained in a trial of Ad26.COV2.S vaccine versus placebo. These receptors came from a person between 18 and 65 years old who received the Ad26.COV2.S COVID-19 vaccine or a placebo.

This clone was observed a handful of times. This rearrangement joins TRBV2 to TRBJ2-7, with TRBD2 identical over 9 bases. The CDR3 sequence is 15 residues long. CDR1 and CDR2 from the germline V gene are SNHLY and FYNNEI. J gave up 0 bases and V 4 bases, and 4 bases lay outside the gene matches. CDR3 coding DNA: TGTGCCAGCAGTGGGCAAGCGGGGGGCTCCTACGAGCAGTACTTC. The encoded protein is CASSGQAGGSYEQYF.

V is TRBV5-4 and J is TRBJ2-7; TRBD2 might be the D (5 bases). Trimming removed 7 bases at V and 1 base at J, with 12 bases between. The CDR3 runs to 13 residues. Germline loops: CDR1 SGHNT, CDR2 YYREEE (reference sequence). In nucleotides, the CDR3 is TGTGCCAGCGGTACCCCGGGGTCCTACGAGCAGTACTTC. This encodes CASGTPGSYEQYF.

The V gene is TRBV5-1, the J gene TRBJ2-7; D not resolved. Germline V gives CDR1 SGHRS, CDR2 YFSETQ. This CDR3 region has 12 residues. Trimming took off 4 bases at V and 0 bases at J, with 5 bases between the two ends. The CDR3 region is CASSVGSYEQYF. For the CDR3, the DNA is TGCGCCAGCAGCGTCGGCTCCTACGAGCAGTACTTC.

This clone was counted once. The V and J genes are TRBV18 and TRBJ2-3; D may be TRBD1 or TRBD2 (5 bases each). In germline, CDR1 is KGHSH, CDR2 LQKENI. The ends were cut back, 2 bases at V and 1 base at J, with 16 bases in the middle. The CDR3 contains 17 residues. The CDR3 is CASSPYRGARGTDTQYF. CDR3 in DNA: TGTGCCAGCTCACCATACAGAGGGGCGAGGGGCACAGATACGCAGTATTTT.

The chain links TRBV7-6 to TRBJ2-7; 10 nucleotides agree with TRBD2. J gave up 3 bases and V 1 base, and 6 bases lay outside the gene matches. Germline assignment: CDR1 SGHVS and CDR2 FNYEAQ. This CDR3 region has 16 residues. The CDR3 sequence: CASSLGASGGDYEQYF. The CDR3 bases are TGTGCCAGCAGCTTAGGGGCTAGCGGGGGTGACTACGAGCAGTACTTC.